This T cell receptor (beta chain) appears in the sequencing data of a study of T-cell reconstitution after alpha-beta-depleted transplantation in children. Findings and caveats of the study: Reportedly, alpha-beta T cells present about two months post-transplant originated from several hundred expanded clones of graft origin.

Unique molecular identifiers were incorporated when the TCRbeta library was constructed. TCRdb independently ran MiXCR on the PCR reads; one entry per CDR3 protein. The table lists fewer than 250,000 distinct CDR3 sequences, around 8% of them singletons. This clonotype was found many times. Its antigen remains unidentified. The sequence was collected from a male patient aged 10-17 years who had a stem cell transplant for acute lymphoblastic leukemia, so the T cells may come from the graft donor. The source material was PBMCs, mostly from graft donor cells, sampled 180 days after TCRalphabeta/CD19-depleted stem cell transplant.

CDR3 in amino acids: CASSPYKGPTADTQYF. CDR3 DNA: TGTGCCAGCAGCCCTTACAAAGGCCCAACGGCAGATACGCAGTATTTT. V and J are TRBV3-1 and TRBJ2-3; D is unresolved. The CDR3 loop spans 16 amino acids. CDR1 is LGHDT, CDR2 YNNKEL, per germline (reference sequence). Trimming took 4 bases from V and 4 from J, leaving 18 bases between them.